This T cell receptor (beta chain) was sequenced during a study of blood T cell repertoires in COVID-19 (dated by TCRdb to 2020 to 2022). About the full investigation: Collaborator samples came from the United States, Italy and Spain and covered acute and convalescent phases of COVID-19. A de-identified subject ID, COVID-19 status, age in years and sex were almost always included in the sample metadata. Samples were obtained from the ongoing ImmuneRACE study (first 160 participants) and from 1,000 to 1,500 subjects provided by 6 global collaborators. The material from the prospective study consisted of cDNA or gDNA derived from T cells, B-cell-depleted T cells, or PBMCs. Where HLA class I and class II types were available, the types were taken from metadata supplied by the sample provider, not from assay-based typing. The dataset comprised deeply sampled blood TCRbeta repertoires from subjects exposed to, actively infected with, or recovered from COVID-19. The repertoires were made available in a free public database intended to serve as a resource for research on the immune response to SARS-CoV-2. The paper as a whole reports these results and caveats: Clinical and demographic metadata were provided uncurated, with the amount varying by source and participant.

CDR1 is given as SGHTA and CDR2 as FQGNSA, both from the germline V gene. V loses 3 bases of germline sequence and J loses 5 bases, and the interval between the two ends is 13 bases. The cysteine opens and the phenylalanine closes a CDR3 of 14 amino acids. Just CDR3 DNA is preserved here, 42 bases in frame from base 1. Collaborating institutions collected whole blood in K2EDTA tubes following their own protocols. For TCRbeta analysis, collaborator samples were shipped as frozen whole blood, as isolated PBMCs, or as DNA extracted from either sample type. Comment on this clone: Its antigen is unknown. No base quality information exists; no much larger clone differs at one position.

TCRbeta CDR3 regions were amplified from genomic DNA by means of the immunoSEQ Assay, a bias-controlled multiplex PCR. The original methods were these. Nucleated cell counts per sample were estimated from amplification of reference gene primers within the assay. Sequence reads were collapsed and filtered to measure the absolute abundance of every unique TCRbeta CDR3 rearrangement. Productive Simpson clonality was computed per sample as the square root of Simpson's diversity index over productive rearrangements. TCRdb provides this immuneACCESS table in a form limited to in-frame rearrangements. Some clones are lacking; in checked studies, under half of them reflect an unresolved V gene, and why the rest are absent is not known. D and trimming come from the DNA, and the V and J calls and clone size come from that table. The sample table contains roughly 100,000 clones; only one count was recorded for 85% of them. The ten largest clonotypes hold under 4.5% of the sample.

The sequence joins TRBV7-2 to TRBJ2-5; matching of 6 bases hints at TRBD1 as the D gene. Sequencing was performed on peripheral blood. The TCR sequence derives from a man in his fifties with acute or convalescent COVID-19. The CDR3 is CASSLLQGWETQYF. DNA sequence: TGTGCCAGCAGCTTGCTACAGGGTTGGGAGACCCAGTACTTC.